These T cell receptor beta chains were read from a single sample in a study of blood T cell repertoires in COVID-19. Method: immunoSEQ multiplex PCR; TCRdb's copy keeps in-frame clones and lacks some. The data contain hundreds of thousands of clones, 86% of them seen just once; the ten biggest clones take up approximately 4.1%. Sequencing was done on a sample of PBMCs or T cells enriched from blood (not recorded which). The origin of the receptors is a man aged 25-40 years who had recovered from COVID-19. Both conserved end residues are part of each CDR3. The D gene is left open where the match is weak. A clone size is listed for some rows: how often the clone was seen (once, few, many), or a class if it is expanded.

d_call: -; v_call: TRBV28; j_call: TRBJ1-2; clone_size: -; cdr3_aa: CASSPGVGYNYGYTF; cdr3_nt: TGTGCCAGCAGCCCAGGGGTGGGTTACAACTATGGCTACACCTTC
d_call: -; v_call: TRBV11-3; j_call: TRBJ2-7; clone_size: -; cdr3_aa: CASRLGDEQYF; cdr3_nt: TGTGCCAGCCGACTCGGGGATGAGCAGTACTTC
d_call: -; v_call: TRBV2; j_call: TRBJ1-4; clone_size: -; cdr3_aa: CASSVSTNEKLFF; cdr3_nt: TGTGCCAGCTCGGTGTCAACTAATGAAAAACTGTTTTTT
d_call: -; v_call: TRBV25-1; j_call: TRBJ1-3; clone_size: once; cdr3_aa: CASRPMGGDSGNTIYF; cdr3_nt: TGTGCCAGCAGACCAATGGGGGGGGACTCTGGAAACACCATATATTTT
d_call: -; v_call: TRBV6-5; j_call: TRBJ1-2; clone_size: once; cdr3_aa: CASSFNAGPNYGYTF; cdr3_nt: TGTGCCAGCAGTTTTAACGCAGGTCCTAACTATGGCTACACCTTC
d_call: -; v_call: TRBV10-1; j_call: TRBJ2-2; clone_size: -; cdr3_aa: CASSETDGKNTGELFF; cdr3_nt: TGCGCCAGCAGTGAGACGGACGGGAAGAACACCGGGGAGCTGTTTTTT
d_call: -; v_call: TRBV3-1/TRBV3-2; j_call: TRBJ2-7; clone_size: few; cdr3_aa: CASSPGTYLSYEQYF; cdr3_nt: TGTGCCAGCAGCCCCGGGACTTACCTCTCCTACGAGCAGTACTTC
d_call: -; v_call: TRBV3-1/TRBV3-2; j_call: TRBJ1-3; clone_size: once; cdr3_aa: CASSPTWSSGNTIYF; cdr3_nt: TGTGCCAGCAGCCCTACTTGGTCCTCTGGAAACACCATATATTTT
d_call: -; v_call: TRBV19; j_call: TRBJ2-3; clone_size: -; cdr3_aa: CASSIVVSAVRDTQYF; cdr3_nt: TGTGCCAGTAGTATCGTGGTCAGCGCCGTCCGAGATACGCAGTATTTT
d_call: TRBD1; v_call: TRBV7-7; j_call: TRBJ2-2; clone_size: -; cdr3_aa: CASRPPGQGGSGELFF; cdr3_nt: TGTGCTAGCAGACCTCCGGGACAGGGAGGCTCCGGGGAGCTGTTTTTT
d_call: -; v_call: TRBV24-1; j_call: TRBJ1-4; clone_size: few; cdr3_aa: CATSDPRDPNEKLFF; cdr3_nt: TGTGCCACCAGTGATCCCAGGGATCCTAATGAAAAACTGTTTTTT
d_call: -; v_call: TRBV7-8; j_call: TRBJ1-3; clone_size: -; cdr3_aa: CASSLAPGLRNTIYF; cdr3_nt: TGTGCCAGCAGCTTAGCGCCGGGACTCCGGAACACCATATATTTT
d_call: TRBD2; v_call: TRBV11-2; j_call: TRBJ2-1; clone_size: once; cdr3_aa: CASSGAGGPTPTDNEQFF; cdr3_nt: TGTGCCAGCAGCGGGGCGGGAGGACCAACCCCTACCGACAATGAGCAGTTCTTC
d_call: TRBD1; v_call: TRBV4-2; j_call: TRBJ1-3; clone_size: -; cdr3_aa: CASRGTGAGNTIYF; cdr3_nt: TGTGCCAGCAGAGGGACAGGGGCTGGAAACACCATATATTTT
d_call: TRBD1; v_call: TRBV2; j_call: TRBJ2-7; clone_size: -; cdr3_aa: CASRQGNVPGLEQYF; cdr3_nt: TGTGCCAGCAGACAGGGGAACGTACCAGGGCTCGAGCAGTACTTC
d_call: TRBD1; v_call: TRBV18; j_call: TRBJ1-6; clone_size: -; cdr3_aa: CASSPGQGGSPLHF; cdr3_nt: TGTGCCAGCTCACCGGGACAGGGGGGTTCACCCCTCCACTTT
d_call: TRBD2; v_call: TRBV11-2; j_call: TRBJ2-7; clone_size: -; cdr3_aa: CASSSPSGFTTYEQYF; cdr3_nt: TGTGCCAGCAGCTCCCCTAGCGGCTTTACAACCTACGAGCAGTACTTC
d_call: TRBD1; v_call: TRBV6-1; j_call: TRBJ1-2; clone_size: -; cdr3_aa: CASSELDRADKSYTF; cdr3_nt: TGTGCCAGCAGTGAACTCGACAGGGCCGATAAAAGCTACACCTTC
d_call: -; v_call: TRBV5-1; j_call: TRBJ1-1; clone_size: -; cdr3_aa: CASSFIAGVNTEAFF; cdr3_nt: TGCGCCAGCAGCTTCATTGCGGGCGTGAACACTGAAGCTTTCTTT
d_call: -; v_call: TRBV7-6; j_call: TRBJ2-3; clone_size: once; cdr3_aa: CASSLVGGARSDTQYF; cdr3_nt: TGTGCCAGCAGCTTAGTAGGGGGGGCGCGATCAGATACGCAGTATTTT
d_call: -; v_call: TRBV19; j_call: TRBJ1-1; clone_size: -; cdr3_aa: CASSGWTENTEAFF; cdr3_nt: TGTGCCAGTAGTGGATGGACTGAGAACACTGAAGCTTTCTTT
d_call: TRBD2; v_call: TRBV6-6; j_call: TRBJ2-1; clone_size: -; cdr3_aa: CASRRLAGTGSSYNEQFF; cdr3_nt: TGTGCCAGCAGACGACTAGCGGGAACGGGGAGCTCCTACAATGAGCAGTTCTTC
d_call: -; v_call: TRBV28; j_call: TRBJ1-5; clone_size: -; cdr3_aa: CASSLPGNGNQPQHF; cdr3_nt: TGTGCCAGCAGTTTACCAGGGAATGGCAATCAGCCCCAGCATTTT
d_call: TRBD1; v_call: TRBV18; j_call: TRBJ1-1; clone_size: once; cdr3_aa: CASSPNRGQNTEAFF; cdr3_nt: TGTGCCAGCTCACCCAACAGGGGCCAGAACACTGAAGCTTTCTTT
d_call: -; v_call: TRBV10-1; j_call: TRBJ2-6; clone_size: -; cdr3_aa: CASSENWTPGANVLTF; cdr3_nt: TGCGCCAGCAGTGAGAATTGGACACCTGGGGCCAACGTCCTGACTTTC
d_call: -; v_call: TRBV18; j_call: TRBJ1-1; clone_size: -; cdr3_aa: CASSPDIFTEAFF; cdr3_nt: TGTGCCAGCTCCCCCGACATTTTCACTGAAGCTTTCTTT
d_call: TRBD1; v_call: TRBV7-2; j_call: TRBJ2-7; clone_size: -; cdr3_aa: CASSLVRGREQYF; cdr3_nt: TGTGCCAGCAGCTTAGTCAGGGGGCGCGAGCAGTACTTC
d_call: TRBD2; v_call: TRBV6-5; j_call: TRBJ2-2; clone_size: -; cdr3_aa: CALSGLAGLGELFF; cdr3_nt: TGTGCCCTATCCGGACTAGCGGGACTCGGGGAGCTGTTTTTT
d_call: TRBD1; v_call: TRBV6-2/TRBV6-3; j_call: TRBJ2-7; clone_size: -; cdr3_aa: CASSYVTGTGGRHEQYF; cdr3_nt: TGTGCCAGCAGTTACGTAACCGGGACAGGGGGGAGGCACGAGCAGTACTTC
d_call: -; v_call: TRBV19; j_call: TRBJ1-1; clone_size: -; cdr3_aa: CASSEFDWNTEAFF; cdr3_nt: TGTGCCAGTAGTGAGTTCGATTGGAACACTGAAGCTTTCTTT
d_call: TRBD1; v_call: TRBV3-1/TRBV3-2; j_call: TRBJ1-6; clone_size: -; cdr3_aa: CASSFGDRGFPPLHF; cdr3_nt: TGTGCCAGCAGCTTCGGGGACAGGGGATTTCCACCCCTCCACTTT
d_call: TRBD1; v_call: TRBV5-5; j_call: TRBJ1-2; clone_size: -; cdr3_aa: CASSLSDRVYGYTF; cdr3_nt: TGTGCCAGCAGCTTGTCTGACAGGGTCTATGGCTACACCTTC
d_call: -; v_call: TRBV9; j_call: TRBJ2-5; clone_size: -; cdr3_aa: CASSTIGRGEETQYF; cdr3_nt: TGTGCCAGCAGCACTATAGGGCGGGGTGAAGAGACCCAGTACTTC
d_call: -; v_call: TRBV5-8; j_call: TRBJ1-2; clone_size: -; cdr3_aa: CASSRQAITGYTF; cdr3_nt: TGTGCCAGCAGCAGACAGGCCATCACGGGCTACACCTTC
d_call: TRBD1; v_call: TRBV5-1; j_call: TRBJ1-5; clone_size: -; cdr3_aa: CASSWGGQVNQPQHF; cdr3_nt: TGCGCCAGCAGCTGGGGGGGACAGGTAAATCAGCCCCAGCATTTT
d_call: TRBD1; v_call: TRBV6-5; j_call: TRBJ1-1; clone_size: -; cdr3_aa: CASSSTGTGGHEAFF; cdr3_nt: TGTGCCAGCAGTTCCACCGGGACAGGGGGACATGAAGCTTTCTTT
d_call: TRBD1; v_call: TRBV19; j_call: TRBJ2-1; clone_size: -; cdr3_aa: CASSINRGNEQFF; cdr3_nt: TGTGCCAGTAGTATAAACAGGGGTAATGAGCAGTTCTTC